The next 2 T cell receptor beta chains were all read from a single sample in a study of blood T cells in healthy people across ages (dated by TCRdb to between 2014 and 2016). To prepare the library, 5' RACE was applied. This sample was sequenced with an Illumina HiSeq 2500. A second PCR of roughly 6 to 12 cycles was run with a J-beta primer mix and a sample-barcoded 5' primer. TCRdb took the public reads, trimmed them with fastp at Q25, ran MiXCR for clone calling and kept in-frame beta chains. Rows with one shared CDR3 protein collapse into an entry with the most common genes and DNA. Present in this sample are some 930,000 distinct CDR3 sequences, almost 30% of which were seen just once. The ten largest clones add up to roughly a tenth of the sample. These records were also assigned to another study, of T cells of mothers and their children.

What was sequenced was blood. The receptors were gathered from a woman in her 40s in good health.

This clonotype appeared many times. J is TRBJ2-4 and V is TRBV18, with 7 bases that match TRBD1. V shed 0 bases, J shed 1 base, and the junction held 6 bases outside the gene matches. The germline V gene has CDR1 KGHSH and CDR2 LQKENI. This CDR3 comprises 17 residues. CDR3 coding DNA: TGTGCCAGCTCACCACCGGGGACAGAGGGGGCCAAAAACATTCAGTACTTC. It yields the protein CASSPPGTEGAKNIQYF.

This clonotype was seen a few times. The chain joins TRBV9 to TRBJ2-1; 8 bases align to TRBD2. This CDR3 comprises 16 residues. V lost 4 bases and J lost 4; bases outside the gene matches: 10. Per germline, CDR1 SGDLS and CDR2 YYNGEE. The DNA for the CDR3 is TGTGCCAGCAGCCTAGGCGCCGGGACTAGTTACAATGAGCAGTTCTTC. Translated: CASSLGAGTSYNEQFF.